These T cell receptor beta chains were read from a single sample in a study of spatial heterogeneity in lung cancer. Each CDR3 protein gets one entry after TCRdb re-called the 5' RACE reads with MiXCR. The sample holds tens of thousands of distinct CDR3 sequences, around 5.8% seen once. The specimen was PBMCs, collected at surgery. The receptors here all came from a male donor with early-stage non-small cell lung cancer. Each CDR3 is given with its conserved first and last residue. A D gene is named only where the DNA matches it firmly. Clone size, where shown, is once, few, many, or a class for clones that have expanded.

TRBJ1-5	-	many	TRBV12-3/TRBV12-4	CASSFQGSNQPQHF	TGTGCCAGCAGTTTCCAGGGGAGCAATCAGCCCCAGCATTTT
TRBJ1-4	-	many	TRBV25-1	CASSEGATNEKLFF	TGTGCCAGCAGTGAAGGGGCAACTAATGAAAAACTGTTTTTT
TRBJ1-1	-	many	TRBV19	CASSIETGGEAFF	TGTGCCAGTAGTATCGAAACGGGGGGCGAAGCTTTCTTT
TRBJ1-5	-	few	TRBV13	CASSLGQGYSNQPQHF	TGTGCCAGCAGCTTAGGCCAGGGTTATAGCAATCAGCCCCAGCATTTT
TRBJ2-5	-	-	TRBV5-1	CASGPRTDAGETQYF	TGCGCCAGCGGCCCCAGGACAGACGCAGGGGAGACCCAGTACTTC
TRBJ1-5	-	many	TRBV6-2/TRBV6-3	CASKKGQIGFVQNQPQHF	TGTGCCAGCAAAAAAGGACAGATTGGGTTCGTTCAAAATCAGCCCCAGCATTTT
TRBJ1-6	-	few	TRBV10-3	CAISDFTAPLHF	TGTGCCATCAGTGATTTCACCGCGCCCCTCCACTTT
TRBJ1-3	-	many	TRBV12-3/TRBV12-4	CASRDLSSGNTIYF	TGTGCCAGCAGGGACCTCTCCTCTGGAAACACCATATATTTT
TRBJ1-5	TRBD1	many	TRBV6-6	CASSYRWTGVNQPQHF	TGTGCCAGCAGTTACCGGTGGACAGGAGTAAATCAGCCCCAGCATTTT
TRBJ1-1	-	many	TRBV7-9	CASSLVGGVAFF	TGTGCCAGCAGCTTAGTGGGAGGGGTTGCTTTCTTT
TRBJ1-1	-	-	TRBV6-5	CASSYAVNTEAFF	TGTGCCAGCAGTTATGCGGTGAACACTGAAGCTTTCTTT
TRBJ2-7	-	few	TRBV7-9	CASSFVQGGQYEQYF	TGTGCCAGCAGCTTCGTACAGGGCGGTCAGTACGAGCAGTACTTC
TRBJ2-3	TRBD2	many	TRBV6-1	CASSDGLAPDTQYF	TGTGCCAGCAGTGATGGACTAGCACCAGATACGCAGTATTTT
TRBJ2-1	TRBD2	many	TRBV3-1	CASSLSGDYNEQFF	TGTGCCAGCAGCCTAAGCGGGGATTACAATGAGCAGTTCTTC
TRBJ1-1	-	many	TRBV10-3	CAISDWVQNTEAFF	TGTGCCATCAGTGATTGGGTACAGAACACTGAAGCTTTCTTT
TRBJ2-2	-	many	TRBV4-1	CASSRNLGANTGELFF	TGCGCCAGCAGCCGGAATTTAGGCGCGAACACCGGGGAGCTGTTTTTT
TRBJ1-2	-	many	TRBV10-3	CAIDETGGRGYTF	TGTGCCATCGACGAAACCGGGGGCCGGGGCTACACCTTC
TRBJ2-7	-	few	TRBV14	CASSQDISPGYSYEQYF	TGTGCCAGCAGCCAAGATATCAGCCCAGGGTATTCCTACGAGCAGTACTTC
TRBJ2-5	-	few	TRBV9	CASSVGHQETQYF	TGTGCCAGCAGCGTTGGGCATCAAGAGACCCAGTACTTC
TRBJ1-2	TRBD1	many	TRBV20-1	CSASSGQGRGYGYTF	TGCAGTGCTAGTTCCGGACAGGGGCGGGGGTATGGCTACACCTTC
TRBJ1-5	-	many	TRBV7-2	CASSSPNQPQHF	TGTGCCAGCAGCTCCCCCAATCAGCCCCAGCATTTT
TRBJ2-5	-	few	TRBV29-1	CSAGQTGETQYF	TGCAGCGCTGGACAGACAGGAGAGACCCAGTACTTC
TRBJ2-5	TRBD2	many	TRBV7-2	CAEKSGGEETQYF	TGTGCCGAAAAATCGGGGGGGGAAGAGACCCAGTACTTC
TRBJ2-7	TRBD2	few	TRBV15	CATSRLAGGYEQYF	TGTGCCACCAGCAGGCTAGCGGGGGGGTACGAGCAGTACTTC
TRBJ1-6	TRBD1	many	TRBV4-1	CASSQAPEGQGISPLHF	TGCGCCAGCAGCCAAGCCCCGGAGGGACAGGGGATTTCACCCCTCCACTTT
TRBJ2-7	TRBD2	many	TRBV14	CASSPNPGLAEQYF	TGTGCCAGCAGCCCTAACCCGGGACTAGCCGAGCAGTACTTC
TRBJ2-1	-	-	TRBV30	CAWSVLIEQFF	TGTGCCTGGAGTGTACTGATTGAGCAGTTCTTC
TRBJ2-7	-	many	TRBV10-3	CAISESRGDEQYF	TGTGCCATCAGTGAATCCAGGGGGGACGAGCAGTACTTC
TRBJ2-7	TRBD1	few	TRBV20-1	CSGGQGRYEQYF	TGCAGTGGGGGACAGGGCAGATACGAGCAGTACTTC
TRBJ2-3	-	-	TRBV9	CASSVNRVPGTQYF	TGTGCCAGCAGCGTAAACAGAGTACCGGGTACGCAGTATTTT
TRBJ1-6	TRBD1	many	TRBV7-6	CASSSTAPRQGYNSPLHF	TGTGCCAGCAGCTCGACCGCCCCCCGACAGGGCTATAATTCACCCCTCCACTTT
TRBJ2-7	TRBD1	many	TRBV29-1	CSVRDRLGREQYF	TGCAGCGTGCGGGACAGGCTAGGTAGGGAGCAGTACTTC
TRBJ2-1	TRBD1	many	TRBV7-8	CASSLDRGNEQFF	TGTGCTAGCAGCTTAGACAGGGGAAATGAGCAGTTCTTC
TRBJ1-1	-	many	TRBV20-1	CSARDLNRVNTEAFF	TGCAGTGCTAGAGATCTGAACAGGGTGAACACTGAAGCTTTCTTT
TRBJ1-2	-	many	TRBV11-2	CASSLGQGGGYTF	TGTGCCAGCAGCCTTGGGCAGGGAGGGGGCTACACCTTC
TRBJ2-3	-	many	TRBV6-6	CASSPGDPGYTQYF	TGTGCCAGCAGCCCCGGGGACCCCGGGTATACGCAGTATTTT
TRBJ1-5	TRBD1	-	TRBV2	CASSQVGQGNQPQHF	TGTGCCAGCAGCCAAGTGGGACAGGGGAATCAGCCCCAGCATTTT
TRBJ2-3	TRBD2	-	TRBV3-1	CASSLTSGGGDAQYF	TGTGCCAGCAGCCTGACTAGCGGGGGTGGAGATGCGCAGTATTTT
TRBJ1-1	-	-	TRBV7-8	CASSPSAGKSEAFF	TGTGCCAGCAGCCCTAGCGCAGGGAAGTCTGAAGCTTTCTTT
TRBJ2-3	-	-	TRBV7-2	CASSLVGTGMDTQYF	TGTGCCAGCAGCTTAGTGGGAACAGGGATGGATACGCAGTATTTT
TRBJ2-6	TRBD1	many	TRBV7-9	CASSLVLGDRDSSGANVLTF	TGTGCCAGCAGCTTAGTCCTTGGGGACAGGGACTCCTCTGGGGCCAACGTCCTGACTTTC
TRBJ2-7	-	many	TRBV4-2	CASSQGRVAYEQYF	TGTGCCAGCAGCCAAGGGCGGGTCGCCTACGAGCAGTACTTC